What follows is one T cell receptor beta chain and its context. The sample belongs to a study of CD8+CD57+ T cells in acquired aplastic anemia. Overall study context: Quantities of DNA derived from sorted CD4+ and CD8+ cells averaged around 3 ug.

The TCR beta profiling, which covered VDJ combination and CDR3 sequence, was carried out using genomic DNA as the template. TCRdb redid the calling of the reads with MiXCR, one entry per CDR3 protein. Found here are over 150,000 distinct CDR3 sequences, roughly 63% of them singletons; the top ten hold under 45%. It was patients with CD8+CD57+ cell expansion by flow cytometry who were chosen for sequencing. Severe acquired aplastic anemia was the diagnosis recorded for all patients. At the time of blood sampling, patients had not yet received any therapy. Material for sequencing was sorted CD4+, CD8+, or CD8+CD57+ T cells (not recorded which) from PBMCs. The receptor comes from a human donor with aplastic anemia.

CDR3 residues: CASRRDRNQPQHF. The CDR3 DNA reads as TGTGCCAGCAGGCGGGACAGAAATCAGCCCCAGCATTTT. The chain links TRBV2 to TRBJ1-5; 7 nucleotides align to TRBD1. The CDR3 is 13 amino acids. V lost 6 bases to trimming and J lost 4 bases; unmatched junction nucleotides: 3. Germline V lookup: CDR1 SNHLY, CDR2 FYNNEI.